This T cell receptor (beta chain) was recorded in a study of T cell changes during pregnancy in multiple sclerosis. Trimming took 6 bases from V and 1 from J, leaving 12 bases between them. Looked up from germline, CDR1 is MNHEY and CDR2 is SVGAGI. The length of the CDR3 is 14 residues. Clones were sequenced by immunoSEQ multiplex PCR, and TCRdb holds only the in-frame ones, with some missing. The table shows approximately 48,000 clones, with 90% to 95% occurring only once. This specimen consisted of CD8+ T cells from peripheral blood mononuclear cells, obtained before pregnancy. The clonotype comes from a female donor with multiple sclerosis, enrolled in a pregnancy study. The chain combines TRBV6-5 with TRBJ1-2; D gene uncertain. The CDR3 bases are TGTGCCAGCAGCCACGGGGTGCTTAACTATGGCTACACCTTC. Its translation is CASSHGVLNYGYTF.